The following is a T cell receptor (beta chain) sequence with its context. Its antigen is undetermined. The sample originates from a study of T-cell memory formation after mild COVID-19. Study-wide points: Researchers report contracting CD4+ clones mostly in CM and EM, with CD8+ clones in EMRA.

TCRdb fed the 5' RACE reads into MiXCR, producing one record per CDR3 protein. The table has 200,000 to 250,000 distinct CDR3 sequences, 15% to 20% seen once. The V and J ends lost 4 bases and 8 bases respectively, with 15 bases between them. The CDR3 has 14 amino acids. The germline V gene has CDR1 SGHKS and CDR2 YYEKEE (reference sequence). The receptor was isolated from a man between 18 and 35 years old who had mild COVID-19 (a few samples of this study predate the infection). Cell type and time point are not known. The sample comprised PBMCs or a T cell subset sorted from them (not recorded which). The chain carries TRBV5-5 and TRBJ1-4; no definite D call. The CDR3 bases are TGTGCCAGCAGCGCCGGACGCACTCGGGAAAAACTGTTTTTT. It yields the protein CASSAGRTREKLFF.